The T cell receptor (beta chain) under discussion was sequenced for a study of cytomegalovirus exposure and HLA in healthy donors. Whole-study context: HLA-typed donors were the source of 83 million or so unique TCRs, which an early data release held. The study's findings and limits: A later analysis associated 16,000 or so TCR beta sequences with HLA alleles at a 0.05 false discovery rate. A few CMV-associated chains proved CMV antigen-specific in vitro.

This CDR3 has 12 amino acids. Germline V gene lookup returns CDR1 KGHSH and CDR2 LQKENI. V was shortened by 5 bases and J by 6 bases, with 7 bases between the two germline ends. In the PCR, 60 Vbeta and 13 Jbeta primers were used. In the original analysis: About 11 million of 80 million to 85 million unique TCR beta chains were shared, per a later count. Repertoires were generated with immunoSEQ multiplex PCR, while TCRdb's copy carries only in-frame clones and drops some. D and trimming come from the DNA, and the V and J calls and clone size come from that table. This table has tens of thousands of clones, 50% to 75% appearing once. Note on this clone: Antigen: not known.

This chain connects TRBV18 to TRBJ1-4, with D possibly TRBD1 on 6 matching bases. The sequenced sample was PBMCs. This receptor was obtained from a man younger than 40 in good health and CMV-seronegative. CDR3: CASSGQYEKLFF. For the CDR3, the DNA is TGTGCCAGCTCAGGACAGTATGAAAAACTGTTTTTT.